This record covers a single T cell receptor (beta chain). Original methodology: Nucleated cell number was recorded as an estimate derived from reference gene primer amplification. TCRdb keeps only in-frame clones here, not all; method: immunoSEQ multiplex PCR. V, J and clone size are those of that table, while D and trimming were read from the DNA. In the table there are 70,000 to 100,000 clones, 88% of which are singletons. The data are from a study of blood T cell repertoires in COVID-19. Across the whole study: The origin of the acute and convalescent COVID-19 samples was the United States, Italy and Spain. Sources were T cells, B-cell-depleted T cells, or PBMCs; the material itself was cDNA or gDNA.

The material sequenced was peripheral blood. This TCR derives from an elderly woman with active COVID-19.

In DNA form, the CDR3 reads TGTGCCAGCAGCTTATCCGGGACAGGGCCCGGGGAGCTGTTTTTT. Amino acids: CASSLSGTGPGELFF. The genes are TRBV7-8 and TRBJ2-2; 9 bases fit TRBD1. The length of the CDR3 is 15 residues. From germline, CDR1 is SGHVS and CDR2 FQNEAQ. V dropped 2 bases and J dropped 6; count of bases not matched to a gene: 4.